This TCR beta chain came from a study of control samples from healthy donors and cancer patients. Method: immunoSEQ multiplex PCR; TCRdb's copy keeps in-frame clones and lacks some. The sample has around 230,000 clones, roughly 94% seen once. CDR1 and CDR2 (germline): MNHNS, SASEGT. The CDR3 covers 14 residues. Trimming pared 2 bases from V and 6 bases from J, leaving 13 bases between. This clone has a single count. Input material: blood. This TCR was sampled from a man aged 45-60 years in good health. The J gene is TRBJ1-2, the V gene TRBV6-1; D is unresolved. The CDR3 bases are TGTGCCAGCAGTGAAATAGGGAGGGTGCATGGCTACACCTTC. Encoded protein: CASSEIGRVHGYTF.